Listed here are 8 T cell receptor beta chains from one sample, sequenced in a study of T cells after yellow fever vaccination. TCRdb reprocessed the 5' RACE reads via MiXCR and lists one record per CDR3 protein. The sample consists of a few hundred thousand distinct CDR3 sequences, about 19% of them appearing once. Sequences were derived from PBMCs, sampled 15 days after the yellow fever booster vaccination. The source of these receptors is a man aged 25 to 40 who received the YFV17D yellow fever vaccine.

The CDR3 reads CASSSGGKGGEQYF. The CDR3 bases are TGTGCCAGCAGTTCAGGAGGTAAAGGCGGCGAGCAGTACTTC. The chain carries TRBV12-3 or TRBV12-4 and TRBJ2-7; D is possibly TRBD2 (5 bases). CDR3 size: 14 residues. V was cut by 4 bases and J by 6 bases, with 16 bases left in between.

The chain has TRBV12-3 or TRBV12-4 and TRBJ2-3, with a possible D match to TRBD2 (5 bases). This CDR3 is built from 16 residues. Trimming removed 5 bases from V and 4 bases from J, with 19 bases in between. CDR3 loop: CASSPWSAPRADTQYF. The CDR3 DNA follows: TGTGCCAGCAGTCCATGGAGCGCCCCGAGGGCAGATACGCAGTATTTT.

This clonotype was observed a few times. V and J are TRBV29-1 and TRBJ2-6, with TRBD2 as a possible D gene (5 bases). Germline V lookup: CDR1 SQVTM, CDR2 ANQGSEA. Trimming stripped 4 bases from V and 1 base from J, with 8 bases between. This CDR3 has 14 residues. DNA of the CDR3: TGCAGCGTTGTTTCGGGATCTGGGGCCAACGTCCTGACTTTC. Its translation: CSVVSGSGANVLTF.

This clonotype was seen a handful of times. The genes are TRBV20-1 and TRBJ2-3; D remains ambiguous. This CDR3 is 12 amino acids long. In germline, CDR1 is DFQATT, CDR2 SNEGSKA (reference sequence). Trimming shortened V by 6 bases and J by 3 bases, and 10 bases separated the two germline ends. The CDR3 nucleotides read TGCAGTGCGAACTTTCGGACAGATACGCAGTATTTT. Amino acid sequence: CSANFRTDTQYF.

This clonotype was observed a handful of times. The rearrangement joins TRBV20-1 to TRBJ1-4; tentatively, D is TRBD1 (5 bases). Trimming removed 1 base at V and 10 bases at J, with 16 bases between. CDR1 and CDR2 from the germline V gene are DFQATT and SNEGSKA (reference sequence). This CDR3 has 14 amino acids. Written as DNA, the CDR3 is TGCAGTGCTAGAGTAGGGCAGGGATCCGGAAAACTGTTTTTT. Protein sequence: CSARVGQGSGKLFF.

V usage is TRBV27 and J usage is TRBJ2-3; 11 bases align to TRBD2. The CDR3 contains 16 residues. CDR1 MNHEY and CDR2 SMNVEV come from the germline V gene (reference sequence). The trim removed 1 base at V and 8 bases at J, leaving 8 bases unmatched. The CDR3 is CASSLYSLAGGSTQYF. CDR3 bases: TGTGCCAGCAGTTTATACTCGCTAGCGGGAGGAAGTACGCAGTATTTT.

This clonotype was seen more than once but under ten times. The chain employs TRBV20-1 and TRBJ2-4; 7 nucleotides align to TRBD2. CDR1 and CDR2 (germline): DFQATT, SNEGSKA (reference sequence). The length of the CDR3 is 11 residues. Trimming cost V 6 bases and J 12 bases; bases outside gene matches: 8. This CDR3 reads CSAPGGSRQYF. The CDR3 coding sequence is TGCAGTGCCCCGGGGGGAAGCCGTCAGTACTTC.

The chain is built from TRBV9 and TRBJ2-2; no clear D gene. The V end was cut by 0 bases, the J end by 6 bases, with 12 bases between. CDR1 is SGDLS, CDR2 YYNGEE, per germline. This CDR3 comprises 15 residues. The CDR3 spells CASSVATSAPGELFF. CDR3 in DNA: TGTGCCAGCAGCGTAGCTACGTCTGCCCCCGGGGAGCTGTTTTTT. The variable domain in full, with the rest retrieved from reference TRBV9 and TRBJ2-2, is DSGVTQTPKHLITATGQRVTLRCSPRSGDLSVYWYQQSLDQGLQFLIQYYNGEERAKGNILERFSAQQFPDLHSELNLSSLELGDSALYFCASSVATSAPGELFFGEGSRLTVL.